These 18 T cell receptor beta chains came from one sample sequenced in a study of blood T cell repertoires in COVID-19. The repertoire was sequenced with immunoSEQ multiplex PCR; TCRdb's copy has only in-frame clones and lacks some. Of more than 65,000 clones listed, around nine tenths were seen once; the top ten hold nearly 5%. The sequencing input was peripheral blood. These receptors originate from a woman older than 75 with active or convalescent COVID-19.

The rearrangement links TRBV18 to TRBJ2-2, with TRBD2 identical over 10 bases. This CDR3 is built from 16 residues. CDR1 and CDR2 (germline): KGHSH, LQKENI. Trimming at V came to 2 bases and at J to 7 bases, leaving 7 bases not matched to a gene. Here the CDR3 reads CASSPVSGRAFGELFF. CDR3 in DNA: TGTGCCAGCTCACCAGTAAGCGGGAGGGCCTTCGGGGAGCTGTTTTTT.

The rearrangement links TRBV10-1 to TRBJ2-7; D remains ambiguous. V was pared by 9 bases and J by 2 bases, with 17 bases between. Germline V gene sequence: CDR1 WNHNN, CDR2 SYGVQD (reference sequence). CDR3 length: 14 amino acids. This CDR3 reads CARPPLTYTYEQYF. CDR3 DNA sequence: TGCGCCAGACCACCTTTAACTTATACCTACGAGCAGTACTTC.

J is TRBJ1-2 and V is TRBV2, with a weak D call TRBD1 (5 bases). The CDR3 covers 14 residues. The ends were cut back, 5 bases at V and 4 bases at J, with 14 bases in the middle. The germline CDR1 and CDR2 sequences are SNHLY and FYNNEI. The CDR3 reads CASSFLTGVYGYTF. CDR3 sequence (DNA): TGTGCCAGCAGTTTTTTGACGGGGGTCTATGGCTACACCTTC.

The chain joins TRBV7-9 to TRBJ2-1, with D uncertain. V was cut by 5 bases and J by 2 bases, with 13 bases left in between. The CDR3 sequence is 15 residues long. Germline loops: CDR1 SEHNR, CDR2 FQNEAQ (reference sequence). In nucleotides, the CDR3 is TGTGCCAGCAGCCCCGTATATGGCACCTACAATGAGCAGTTCTTC. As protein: CASSPVYGTYNEQFF.

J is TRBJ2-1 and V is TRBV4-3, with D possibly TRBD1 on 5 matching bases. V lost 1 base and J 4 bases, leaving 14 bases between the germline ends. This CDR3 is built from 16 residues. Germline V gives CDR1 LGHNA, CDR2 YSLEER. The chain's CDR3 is CASSQGDRNLYNEQFF. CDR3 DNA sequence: TGCGCCAGCAGCCAAGGTGACAGAAATCTTTACAATGAGCAGTTCTTC.

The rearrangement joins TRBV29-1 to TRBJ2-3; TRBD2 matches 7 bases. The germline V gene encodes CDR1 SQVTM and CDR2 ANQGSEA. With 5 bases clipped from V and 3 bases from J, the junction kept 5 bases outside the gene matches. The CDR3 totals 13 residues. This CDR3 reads CSVLSGKTDTQYF. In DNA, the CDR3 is TGCAGCGTTCTGAGCGGGAAGACAGATACGCAGTATTTT.

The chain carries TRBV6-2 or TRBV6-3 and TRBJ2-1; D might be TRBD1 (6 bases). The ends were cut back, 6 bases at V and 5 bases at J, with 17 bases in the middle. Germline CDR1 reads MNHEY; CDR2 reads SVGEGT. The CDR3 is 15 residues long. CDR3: CASSGDRQVNNEQFF. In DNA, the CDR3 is TGTGCCAGCAGCGGAGATCGACAGGTCAACAATGAGCAGTTCTTC.

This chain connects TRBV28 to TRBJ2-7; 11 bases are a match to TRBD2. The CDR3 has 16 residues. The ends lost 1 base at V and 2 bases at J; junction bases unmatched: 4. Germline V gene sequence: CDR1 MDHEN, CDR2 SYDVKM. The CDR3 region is CASSLFGSGGAYEQYF. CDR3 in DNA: TGTGCCAGCAGTTTATTCGGTAGCGGGGGGGCCTACGAGCAGTACTTC.

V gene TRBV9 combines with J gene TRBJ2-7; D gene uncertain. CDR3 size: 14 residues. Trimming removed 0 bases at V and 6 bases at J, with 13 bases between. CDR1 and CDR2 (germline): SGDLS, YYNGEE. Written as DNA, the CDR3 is TGTGCCAGCAGCGTAGACTCGACGACGGGCGAGCAGTACTTC. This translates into CASSVDSTTGEQYF.

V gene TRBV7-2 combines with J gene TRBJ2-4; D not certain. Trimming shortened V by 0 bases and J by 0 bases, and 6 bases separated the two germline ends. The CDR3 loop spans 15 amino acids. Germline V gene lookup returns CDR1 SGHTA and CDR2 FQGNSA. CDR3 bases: TGTGCCAGCAGCTTAGCACAGTTAGCCAAAAACATTCAGTACTTC. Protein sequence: CASSLAQLAKNIQYF.

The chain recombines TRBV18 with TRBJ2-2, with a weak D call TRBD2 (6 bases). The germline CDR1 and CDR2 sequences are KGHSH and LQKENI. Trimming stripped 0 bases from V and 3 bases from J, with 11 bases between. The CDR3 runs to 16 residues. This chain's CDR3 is CASSPPAGRHTGELFF. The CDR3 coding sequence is TGTGCCAGCTCACCACCCGCGGGGCGCCACACCGGGGAGCTGTTTTTT.

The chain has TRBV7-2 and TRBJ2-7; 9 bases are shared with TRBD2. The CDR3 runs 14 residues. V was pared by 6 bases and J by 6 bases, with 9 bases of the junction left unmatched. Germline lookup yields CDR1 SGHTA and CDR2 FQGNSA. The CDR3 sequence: CASRMGGGAPEQYF. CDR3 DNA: TGTGCCAGCAGGATGGGCGGGGGGGCCCCCGAGCAGTACTTC. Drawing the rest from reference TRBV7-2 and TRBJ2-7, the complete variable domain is GAGVSQSPSNKVTEKGKDVELRCDPISGHTALYWYRQSLGQGLEFLIYFQGNSAPDKSGLPSDRFSAERTGGSVSTLTIQRTQQEDSAVYLCASRMGGGAPEQYFGPGTRLTVT.

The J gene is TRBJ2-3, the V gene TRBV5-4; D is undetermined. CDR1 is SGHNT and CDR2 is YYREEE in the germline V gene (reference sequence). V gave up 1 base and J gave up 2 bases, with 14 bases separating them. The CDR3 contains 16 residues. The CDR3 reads CASSLTEAMHTDTQYF. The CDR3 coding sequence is TGTGCCAGCAGCTTGACCGAAGCGATGCACACAGATACGCAGTATTTT.

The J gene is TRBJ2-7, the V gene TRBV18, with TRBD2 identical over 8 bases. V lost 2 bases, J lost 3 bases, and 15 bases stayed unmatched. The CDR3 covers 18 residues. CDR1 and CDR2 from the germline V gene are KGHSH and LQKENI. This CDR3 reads CASSPGVRAGAHFYEQYF. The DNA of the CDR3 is TGTGCCAGCTCACCAGGGGTCCGAGCGGGGGCCCATTTCTACGAGCAGTACTTC.

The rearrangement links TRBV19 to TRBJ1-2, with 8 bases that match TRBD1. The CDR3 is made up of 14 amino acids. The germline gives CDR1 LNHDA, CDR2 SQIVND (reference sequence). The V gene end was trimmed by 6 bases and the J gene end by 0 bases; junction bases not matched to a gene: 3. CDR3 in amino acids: CASRSRGPNYGYTF. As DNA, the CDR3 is TGTGCCAGTAGGTCCAGGGGGCCTAACTATGGCTACACCTTC.

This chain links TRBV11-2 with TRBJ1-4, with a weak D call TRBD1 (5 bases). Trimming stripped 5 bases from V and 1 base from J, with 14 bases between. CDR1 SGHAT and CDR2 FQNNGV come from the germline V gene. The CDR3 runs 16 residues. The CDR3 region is CASSPIRTLTNEKLFF. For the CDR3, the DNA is TGTGCCAGCAGCCCGATTCGGACACTAACTAATGAAAAACTGTTTTTT.

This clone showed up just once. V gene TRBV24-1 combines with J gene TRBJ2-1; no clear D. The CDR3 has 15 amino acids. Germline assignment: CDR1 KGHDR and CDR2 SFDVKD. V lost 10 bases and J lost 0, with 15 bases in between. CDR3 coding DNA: TGTGCCACAATGCCTGCAGGTGGCTCCTACAATGAGCAGTTCTTC. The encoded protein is CATMPAGGSYNEQFF.

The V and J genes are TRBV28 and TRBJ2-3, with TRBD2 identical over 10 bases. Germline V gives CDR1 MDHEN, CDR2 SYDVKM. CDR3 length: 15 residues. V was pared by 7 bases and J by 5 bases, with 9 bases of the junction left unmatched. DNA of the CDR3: TGTGCCAGCAACAGCGGGGGGGCGAAACGAGATACGCAGTATTTT. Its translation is CASNSGGAKRDTQYF.